This entry describes one T cell receptor beta chain. Its antigen is unidentified. This sample was included in a study of cytomegalovirus exposure and HLA in healthy donors. Study-wide findings and caveats: The classifier was said to identify cytomegalovirus status with high specificity and sensitivity. Presence/absence analyses treated sequencing depth as roughly uniform across donors. In a later analysis, DRB1 alleles had the most associated TCRs; HLA-C alleles the fewest. A later analysis, which compared TCR beta chains of equal frequency, found the HLA-associated ones more clonally expanded.

Deletions cut 5 bases from V and 5 bases from J, with 16 bases between. The CDR3 sequence is 14 residues long. Germline V CDR1 and CDR2: MNHNS, SASEGT. 13 Jbeta primers and 60 Vbeta primers were used for the PCR. This table comes from immunoSEQ multiplex PCR, and its TCRdb copy is limited to in-frame clones, with some not included. The sample yields roughly 97,000 clones, over 75% seen once. This chain joins TRBV6-1 and TRBJ2-7; maybe TRBD1 (6 bases). This TCR was recovered from a woman aged 18-29 years in good health and CMV-seropositive. Specimen: PBMCs. This CDR3 reads CASSKGTIRNEQYF. In nucleotides, the CDR3 is TGTGCCAGCAGTAAAGGGACAATTCGAAACGAGCAGTACTTC.